The entry below gives a single TCR beta chain sequence along with its context. The antigen remains unidentified. This CDR3 is built from 14 residues. Trimming pared 2 bases from V and 3 bases from J, leaving 9 bases between. Germline V CDR1 and CDR2: SGHTA, FQGNSA. These data are taken from a study of cytomegalovirus exposure and HLA in healthy donors. Whole-study results and caveats: TCR beta chains numbering some 160 were designated cytomegalovirus-associated. Across donors, sequencing depth was assumed by presence/absence analyses to be roughly uniform.

Primers: 60 Vbeta forward and 13 Jbeta reverse. The repertoire was sequenced with immunoSEQ multiplex PCR; TCRdb's copy has only in-frame clones and lacks some. The table lists about 120,000 clones, roughly 80% of them singletons. The sequence was obtained from a woman between 40 and 55 years old in good health and CMV-seronegative. Specimen: PBMCs. The genes are TRBV7-2 and TRBJ2-3, with D uncertain. The CDR3 bases are TGTGCCAGCAGCTTACTTTTCGCGACAGATACGCAGTATTTT. Amino acids: CASSLLFATDTQYF.